These 19 T cell receptor beta chains share one sample of origin, sequenced in a study of T cell clonality in common variable immunodeficiency. Sequenced by immunoSEQ multiplex PCR; TCRdb stores in-frame clones only, minus some. There are about 19,000 clones in the sample, none observed a single time. Their recognized antigens are unknown. Whole-study results and caveats: Fewer deletions and N-nucleotide insertions were reportedly seen in common variable immunodeficiency TCR beta sequences.

What was sequenced was peripheral blood mononuclear cells. The receptors were gathered from a human donor with common variable immunodeficiency.

This clone has more than one count but fewer than ten. The read ends 3 residues early relative to the CDR3; the germline J gene fills the gap. The V and J genes are TRBV7-3 and TRBJ2-5; a possible D gene is TRBD1 (6 bases). V shed 5 bases and J shed 5 bases, with 18 bases lying between them. Germline V gene sequence: CDR1 SGHTA, CDR2 FQGTGA. The CDR3 extends over 15 amino acids. CDR3 protein: CASSRDPGTWETQYF. CDR3 bases read: TGTGCCAGCAGCAGGGATCCCGGGACATGGGAGACC. The whole variable domain, filled in from reference TRBV7-3 and TRBJ2-5, reads GAGVSQTPSNKVTEKGKYVELRCDPISGHTALYWYRQSLGQGPEFLIYFQGTGAADDSGLPNDRFFAVRPEGSVSTLKIQRTERGDSAVYLCASSRDPGTWETQYFGPGTRLLVL.

As for this clone: The CDR3 end is not reached by the read, which stops 3 residues before it; the germline J gene fills it in. The chain uses TRBV6-2 or TRBV6-3 and TRBJ1-1; D remains ambiguous. The V and J ends lost 7 bases and 3 bases respectively, with 15 bases between them. The germline gives CDR1 MNHEY, CDR2 SVGEGT. The CDR3 consists of 14 residues. CDR3 DNA (partial): TGTGCCAGCACTAAAGAGTTTGGTGACACTGAA. Encoded protein: CASTKEFGDTE. The complete CDR3 protein is CASTKEFGDTEAFF.

Concerning this clone: The observed sequence ends 3 residues before the CDR3 terminus, with the missing tail filled in from the germline J gene. The chain carries TRBV13 and TRBJ2-1; D may be TRBD1 (6 bases). Trimming took 5 bases from V and 4 from J, leaving 12 bases between them. CDR1 and CDR2 from the germline V gene are PRHDT and FYEKMQ (reference sequence). The CDR3 extends over 14 amino acids. Here the CDR3 reads CASSPTGKYNEQFF. Incomplete CDR3 DNA: TGTGCCAGCAGCCCGACAGGTAAGTACAATGAG.

This clone was observed many times. Coverage ceases 3 residues before the CDR3 finishes, and the germline J gene fills in the end. The rearrangement uses TRBV7-3 and TRBJ2-1, with 7 bases that match TRBD2. V shed 8 bases, J shed 5 bases, and the junction held 6 bases outside the gene matches. The CDR3 extends over 13 amino acids. Germline CDR1 reads SGHTA; CDR2 reads FQGTGA. Here the CDR3 reads CASSWAGDNEQFF. Partial CDR3 DNA: TGTGCCAGCTCTTGGGCGGGAGACAATGAG.

A remark on this clone: The read gets to within 3 residues of the CDR3 end, and the germline J gene fills in the rest. This chain links TRBV19 with TRBJ2-1, with TRBD1 identical over 12 bases. Per the germline V gene, CDR1 is LNHDA and CDR2 is SQIVND (reference sequence). Trimming cost V 8 bases and J 3 bases; bases outside gene matches: 11. The CDR3 consists of 17 residues. This CDR3 is CASWGDRGRGGYNEQFF. The sequenced CDR3 bases are TGTGCCAGTTGGGGGGACAGGGGGCGCGGGGGCTACAATGAG.

This clone was recorded at least ten times. The sequenced fragment ends 3 residues before the CDR3 boundary, so the rest is inferred from the germline J gene. The rearrangement joins TRBV10-3 to TRBJ2-1; tentative D call: TRBD2 (5 bases). This CDR3 contains 15 residues. Trimming took off 9 bases at V and 5 bases at J, with 20 bases between the two ends. Germline lookup yields CDR1 ENHRY and CDR2 SYGVKD. The part of the CDR3 DNA that was read is TGTGCCATTACAACGAGGACTTCGACAAACAATGAG. This gives the protein CAITTRTSTNNE. In full, the CDR3 reads CAITTRTSTNNEQFF.

This clone was seen only a few times. The DNA ends 3 residues before the CDR3 does, and the rest of the CDR3 is filled in from the germline J gene. V is TRBV2 and J is TRBJ1-1, with 7 bases lining up with TRBD1. CDR3 length: 13 residues. V shed 9 bases, J shed 0 bases, and the junction held 4 bases outside the gene matches. Germline values: CDR1 SNHLY, CDR2 FYNNEI. The CDR3 region is CARWGQLNTEAFF. The part of the CDR3 DNA that was read is TGTGCCAGGTGGGGACAGTTGAACACTGAA.

With respect to this clone: The CDR3 end falls 3 residues outside the read, so it is completed with the germline J gene. The V gene is TRBV7-9, the J gene TRBJ1-6, with no clear D. The V and J ends lost 0 bases and 8 bases respectively, with 5 bases between them. Germline CDR1 reads SEHNR; CDR2 reads FQNEAQ (reference sequence). This CDR3 has 13 residues. The CDR3 DNA, read in part, is TGTGCCAGCAGCTTAGCGGGCCATTCACCC. Amino acids: CASSLAGHSP. The full CDR3 protein reads CASSLAGHSPLHF.

The CDR3 loop is CASSLSMTSGPYNEQFF. Partial CDR3 DNA: TGTGCCAGCAGCTTATCAATGACTAGCGGGCCTTACAATGAG. The chain carries TRBV7-3 and TRBJ2-1; 10 nucleotides line up with TRBD2. The read ends 3 residues before the CDR3 terminus; that terminus is restored from the germline J gene. Trimming removed 2 bases from V and 4 bases from J; junction bases left unmatched: 8. This CDR3 spans 17 amino acids. Germline values: CDR1 SGHTA, CDR2 FQGTGA.

This clone was detected ten times or more. The covered CDR3 bases are TGTGCCAGCAGCGCTAGCCTAAGGGCTGAA. Protein: CASSASLRAE. The entire CDR3 protein reads CASSASLRAEAFF. This chain connects TRBV7-2 to TRBJ1-1; no clear D gene. The read ends 3 residues early relative to the CDR3; the germline J gene fills the gap. The CDR3 spans 13 residues. Per germline, CDR1 SGHTA and CDR2 FQGNSA. Trimming removed 5 bases from V and 6 bases from J, with 13 bases in between. The variable domain in full, completed from reference TRBV7-2 and TRBJ1-1, reads GAGVSQSPSNKVTEKGKDVELRCDPISGHTALYWYRQSLGQGLEFLIYFQGNSAPDKSGLPSDRFSAERTGGSVSTLTIQRTQQEDSAVYLCASSASLRAEAFFGQGTRLTVV.

There are many counts of this clone. The read halts 3 residues ahead of the CDR3 end, with the missing end drawn from the germline J gene. V usage is TRBV29-1 and J usage is TRBJ1-1; D is undetermined. The germline V and J ends were trimmed by 8 bases and 2 bases, with 18 bases remaining between them. Germline V gene lookup returns CDR1 SQVTM and CDR2 ANQGSEA. This CDR3 spans 14 amino acids. This chain's CDR3 is CSSIRRNDNTEAFF. CDR3 bases read: TGCAGCTCCATTCGCAGGAATGACAACACTGAA.

The sample holds a few counts of this clone. The CDR3 DNA, read in part, is TGTGCCAGCTCCTCGGGAGGGGGCTCTAGAGTTCAGCCC. Amino acids: CASSSGGGSRVQP. The entire CDR3 sequence reads CASSSGGGSRVQPQHF. The rearrangement joins TRBV2 to TRBJ1-5; TRBD1 matches at 7 bases. From the germline J gene comes the end of the CDR3, since the read stops 3 residues before it. The CDR3 loop spans 16 amino acids. Germline CDR1 SNHLY, CDR2 FYNNEI. V was pared by 8 bases and J by 6 bases, with 16 bases of the junction left unmatched.

This clone was observed a few times. The CDR3 is cut off 3 residues early in the read; its end comes from the germline J gene. The gene calls are TRBV7-9 and TRBJ2-1; possible D gene TRBD2, 6 bases. The CDR3 extends over 15 amino acids. V dropped 3 bases and J dropped 3 bases, with 12 bases sitting between them. Germline assignment: CDR1 SEHNR and CDR2 FQNEAQ (reference sequence). The CDR3 protein is CASSFVSGNYNEQFF. CDR3 bases read: TGTGCCAGCAGCTTCGTTAGCGGAAACTACAATGAG.

This clone was detected ten times or more. The read halts 3 residues ahead of the CDR3 end, with the missing end drawn from the germline J gene. The rearrangement links TRBV10-3 to TRBJ2-2; 7 nucleotides agree with TRBD1. Germline CDR1 reads ENHRY; CDR2 reads SYGVKD. J lost 6 bases, V lost 6 bases, and 7 bases had no gene match. The CDR3 runs 14 residues. The CDR3 here is CAISPDRVSGELFF. CDR3 bases read: TGTGCCATCAGCCCCGACAGGGTGTCCGGGGAG.

This clone was counted only a few times. The sequenced fragment ends 3 residues before the CDR3 boundary, so the rest is inferred from the germline J gene. This chain joins TRBV19 and TRBJ2-7, with D maybe TRBD2 (6 bases). The CDR3 length is 13 residues. Trimming took 9 bases from V and 3 from J, leaving 15 bases between them. Germline V gene data show CDR1 as LNHDA and CDR2 as SQIVND (reference sequence). Incomplete CDR3 DNA: TGTGCCAGCTCTGCGGGATCTAGCTACGAG. Translation: CASSAGSSYE. The entire CDR3 is CASSAGSSYEQYF. Full variable domain (missing parts from reference TRBV19 and TRBJ2-7): DGGITQSPKYLFRKEGQNVTLSCEQNLNHDAMYWYRQDPGQGLRLIYYSQIVNDFQKGDIAEGYSVSREKKESFPLTVTSAQKNPTAFYLCASSAGSSYEQYFGPGTRLTVT.

On this clone: The CDR3 extends 3 residues past the end of the read, so its final part is completed from the germline J gene. V is TRBV7-7 and J is TRBJ2-2; the match to TRBD1 covers 11 bases. Germline assignment: CDR1 SSHAT and CDR2 FNYEAQ (reference sequence). J lost 7 bases, V lost 5 bases, and 3 bases had no gene match. The length of the CDR3 is 14 residues. The part of the CDR3 DNA that was read is TGTGCCAGCAGCAGGACAGGGGGCGTCGGGGAG. It encodes CASSRTGGVGE. The CDR3 reads in full as CASSRTGGVGELFF.

In this sample, this clone turned up a few times. Read coverage stops 3 residues before the CDR3 terminus; the germline J gene supplies the remainder. The chain employs TRBV30 and TRBJ2-7; TRBD1 might be the D (5 bases). The CDR3 has 12 amino acids. The V end lost 2 bases, the J end lost 6 bases, and 11 bases lay between the germline ends. The V gene's germline CDR1 is GTSNPN and CDR2 SVGIG (reference sequence). The part of the CDR3 DNA that was read is TGTGCCTGGAGTTCACAGGTCAGCGAG. Protein: CAWSSQVSE. The entire CDR3 protein is CAWSSQVSEQYF.

A few counts support this clone. The CDR3 extends 3 residues past the end of the read, so its final part is completed from the germline J gene. This sequence joins TRBV20-1 and TRBJ2-7; D tentatively fits TRBD1 or TRBD2 (5 bases each). This CDR3 contains 15 residues. Trimming removed 0 bases at V and 1 base at J, with 13 bases between. The germline gives CDR1 DFQATT, CDR2 SNEGSKA (reference sequence). The sequenced CDR3 bases are TGCAGTGCTAGAGATCTGAGGGGTTGGTCCTACGAG. It codes for CSARDLRGWSYE. The whole CDR3 is CSARDLRGWSYEQYF.

This clone was seen a few times. The DNA ends 3 residues before the CDR3 does, and the rest of the CDR3 is filled in from the germline J gene. This chain uses TRBV19 with TRBJ2-2, with 7 nucleotides matching TRBD1. The CDR3 sequence is 14 residues long. V shed 10 bases, J shed 2 bases, and the junction held 7 bases outside the gene matches. CDR1 LNHDA and CDR2 SQIVND come from the germline V gene (reference sequence). Partial CDR3 DNA: TGTGCCACAAAGAGGACAGGAAACACCGGGGAG. Its protein product is CATKRTGNTGE. In full, the CDR3 reads CATKRTGNTGELFF.